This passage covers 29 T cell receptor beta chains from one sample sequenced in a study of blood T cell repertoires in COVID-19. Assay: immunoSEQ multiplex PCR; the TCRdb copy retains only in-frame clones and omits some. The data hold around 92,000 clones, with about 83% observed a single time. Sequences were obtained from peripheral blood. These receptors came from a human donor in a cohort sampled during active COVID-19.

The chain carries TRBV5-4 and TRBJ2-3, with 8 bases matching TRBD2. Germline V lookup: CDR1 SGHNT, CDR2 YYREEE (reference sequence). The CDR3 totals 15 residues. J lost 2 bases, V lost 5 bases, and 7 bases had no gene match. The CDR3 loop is CASRDSGKPTDTQYF. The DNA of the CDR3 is TGTGCCAGCAGAGATAGCGGGAAACCCACAGATACGCAGTATTTT.

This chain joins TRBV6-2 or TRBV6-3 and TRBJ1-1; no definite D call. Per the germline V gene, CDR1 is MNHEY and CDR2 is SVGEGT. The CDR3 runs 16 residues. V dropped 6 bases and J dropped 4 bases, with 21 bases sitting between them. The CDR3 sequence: CASSSPFMRGGTEAFF. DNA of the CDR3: TGTGCCAGCAGCTCCCCTTTTATGCGGGGAGGCACTGAAGCTTTCTTT.

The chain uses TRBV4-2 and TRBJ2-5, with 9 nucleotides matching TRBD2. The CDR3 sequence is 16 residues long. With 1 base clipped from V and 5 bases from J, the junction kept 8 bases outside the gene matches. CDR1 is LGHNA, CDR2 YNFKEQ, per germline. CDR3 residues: CASSQVGLAGSETQYF. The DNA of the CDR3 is TGTGCCAGCAGCCAAGTGGGCCTAGCGGGAAGTGAGACCCAGTACTTC.

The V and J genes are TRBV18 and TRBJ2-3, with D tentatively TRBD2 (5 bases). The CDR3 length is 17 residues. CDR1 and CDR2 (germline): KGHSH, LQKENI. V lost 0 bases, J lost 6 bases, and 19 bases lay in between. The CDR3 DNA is TGTGCCAGCTCACCACCGAGGTTGACCGAAGGAGGTGATACGCAGTATTTT. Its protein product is CASSPPRLTEGGDTQYF.

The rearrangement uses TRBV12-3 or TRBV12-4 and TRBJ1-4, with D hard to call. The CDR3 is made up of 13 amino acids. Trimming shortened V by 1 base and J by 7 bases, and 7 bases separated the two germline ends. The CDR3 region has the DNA TGTGCCAGCAGTTTAGGCTCGGGTGAAAAACTGTTTTTT. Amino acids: CASSLGSGEKLFF.

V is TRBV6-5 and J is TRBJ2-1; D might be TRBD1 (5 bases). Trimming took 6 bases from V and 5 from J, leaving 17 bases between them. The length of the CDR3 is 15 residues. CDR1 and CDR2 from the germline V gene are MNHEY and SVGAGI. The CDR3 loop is CASSRWVEDNNEQFF. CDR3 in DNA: TGTGCCAGCAGCCGCTGGGTAGAGGACAACAATGAGCAGTTCTTC.

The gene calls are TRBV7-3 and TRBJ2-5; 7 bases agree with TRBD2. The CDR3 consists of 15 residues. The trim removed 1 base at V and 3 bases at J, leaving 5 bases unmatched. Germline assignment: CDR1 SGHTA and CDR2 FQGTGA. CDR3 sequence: CASSLRASGEETQYF. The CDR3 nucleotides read TGTGCCAGCAGCTTAAGGGCTAGCGGCGAAGAGACCCAGTACTTC. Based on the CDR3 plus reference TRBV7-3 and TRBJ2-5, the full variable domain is GAGVSQTPSNKVTEKGKYVELRCDPISGHTALYWYRQSLGQGPEFLIYFQGTGAADDSGLPNDRFFAVRPEGSVSTLKIQRTERGDSAVYLCASSLRASGEETQYFGPGTRLLVL.

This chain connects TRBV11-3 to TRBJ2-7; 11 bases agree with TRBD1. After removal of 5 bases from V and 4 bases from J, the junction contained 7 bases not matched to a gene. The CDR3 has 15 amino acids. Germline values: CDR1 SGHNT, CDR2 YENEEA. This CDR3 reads CASSREGQGDYEQYF. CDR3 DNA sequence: TGTGCCAGCAGCCGCGAGGGACAGGGGGATTACGAGCAGTACTTC.

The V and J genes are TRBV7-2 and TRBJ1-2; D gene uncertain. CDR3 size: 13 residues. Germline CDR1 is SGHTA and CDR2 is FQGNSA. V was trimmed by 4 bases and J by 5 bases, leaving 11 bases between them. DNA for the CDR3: TGTGCCAGCAGCTCGCCCGACTTTTATGGCTACACCTTC. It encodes CASSSPDFYGYTF.

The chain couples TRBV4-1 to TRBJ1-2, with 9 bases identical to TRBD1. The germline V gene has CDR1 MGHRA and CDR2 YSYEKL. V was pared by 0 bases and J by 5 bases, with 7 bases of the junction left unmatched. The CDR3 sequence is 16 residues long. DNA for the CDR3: TGCGCCAGCAGCCAAGATCCGGGACAGGGACATTATGGCTACACCTTC. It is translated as CASSQDPGQGHYGYTF.

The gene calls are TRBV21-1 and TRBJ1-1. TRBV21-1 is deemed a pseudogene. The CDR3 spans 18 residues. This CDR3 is CASSKAPRRGNMNTEAFF. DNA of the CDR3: TGTGCCAGCAGCAAAGCCCCACGGAGGGGAAACATGAACACTGAAGCTTTCTTT.

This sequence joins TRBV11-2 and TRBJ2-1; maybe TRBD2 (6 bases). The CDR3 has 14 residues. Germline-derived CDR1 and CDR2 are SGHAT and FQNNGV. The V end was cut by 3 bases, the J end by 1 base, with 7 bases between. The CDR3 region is CASSFLASYNEQFF. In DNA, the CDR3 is TGTGCCAGCAGCTTTCTAGCGTCCTACAATGAGCAGTTCTTC.

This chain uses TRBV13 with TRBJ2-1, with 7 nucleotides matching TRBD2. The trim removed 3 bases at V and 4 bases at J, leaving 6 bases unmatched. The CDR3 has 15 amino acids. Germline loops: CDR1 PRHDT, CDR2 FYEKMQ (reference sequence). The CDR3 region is CASSLGGEGYNEQFF. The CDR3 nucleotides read TGTGCCAGCAGCTTGGGGGGGGAGGGATACAATGAGCAGTTCTTC.

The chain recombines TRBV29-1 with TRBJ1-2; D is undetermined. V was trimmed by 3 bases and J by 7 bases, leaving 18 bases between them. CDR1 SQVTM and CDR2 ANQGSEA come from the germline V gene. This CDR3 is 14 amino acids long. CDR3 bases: TGCAGCGTTGATTTCTGGCAGCTAGGATTTGGCTACACCTTC. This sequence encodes CSVDFWQLGFGYTF.

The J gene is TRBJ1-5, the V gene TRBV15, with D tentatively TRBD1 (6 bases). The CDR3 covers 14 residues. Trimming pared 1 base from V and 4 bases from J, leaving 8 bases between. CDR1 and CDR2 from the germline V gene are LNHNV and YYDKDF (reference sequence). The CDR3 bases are TGTGCCACCAGCAGAGGACAGGCGAATCAGCCCCAGCATTTT. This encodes CATSRGQANQPQHF.

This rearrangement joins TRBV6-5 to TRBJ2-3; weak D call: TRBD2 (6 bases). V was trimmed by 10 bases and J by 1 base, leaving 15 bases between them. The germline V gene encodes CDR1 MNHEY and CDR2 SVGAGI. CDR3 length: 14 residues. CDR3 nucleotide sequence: TGTGCCACCACTGGGGGGTCTGGCACAGATACGCAGTATTTT. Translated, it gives CATTGGSGTDTQYF.

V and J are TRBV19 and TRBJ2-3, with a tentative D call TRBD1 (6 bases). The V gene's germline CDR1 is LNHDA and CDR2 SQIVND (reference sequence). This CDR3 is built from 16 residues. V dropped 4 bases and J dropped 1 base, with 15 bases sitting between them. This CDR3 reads CASSTTSTGRTDTQYF. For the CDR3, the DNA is TGTGCCAGTAGTACCACTTCGACAGGCCGCACAGATACGCAGTATTTT.

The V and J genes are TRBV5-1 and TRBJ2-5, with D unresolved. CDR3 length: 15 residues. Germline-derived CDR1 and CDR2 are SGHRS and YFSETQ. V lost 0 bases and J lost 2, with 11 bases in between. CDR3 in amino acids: CASSLGANWQETQYF. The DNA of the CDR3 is TGCGCCAGCAGCTTGGGGGCCAATTGGCAAGAGACCCAGTACTTC.

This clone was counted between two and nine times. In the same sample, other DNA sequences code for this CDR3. The CDR3 protein is CASSRGETQYF. The CDR3 coding sequence is TGTGCCAGCAGCAGAGGGGAGACCCAGTACTTC. The gene calls are TRBV9 and TRBJ2-5, with D maybe TRBD2 (5 bases). V was clipped by 4 bases and J by 5 bases, with 6 bases between them. CDR1 is SGDLS, CDR2 YYNGEE, per germline. The length of the CDR3 is 11 residues.

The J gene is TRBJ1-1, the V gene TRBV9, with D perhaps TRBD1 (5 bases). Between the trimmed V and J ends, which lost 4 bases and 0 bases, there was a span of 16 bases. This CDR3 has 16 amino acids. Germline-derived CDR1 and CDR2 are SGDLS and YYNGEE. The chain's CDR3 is CASSSTDSYLNTEAFF. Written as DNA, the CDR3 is TGTGCCAGCAGCTCAACCGACAGCTACCTGAACACTGAAGCTTTCTTT.

DNA for the CDR3: TGTGCCAGCAGCTTATCTTACGGGAGGGAATCTGAGCAGTTCTTC. It specifies CASSLSYGRESEQFF. J is TRBJ2-1 and V is TRBV7-2; 8 nucleotides align to TRBD2. The J segment lost 9 bases and the V segment lost 2 bases, leaving 9 bases of the junction unmatched. From germline, CDR1 is SGHTA and CDR2 FQGNSA. The CDR3 loop spans 15 amino acids.

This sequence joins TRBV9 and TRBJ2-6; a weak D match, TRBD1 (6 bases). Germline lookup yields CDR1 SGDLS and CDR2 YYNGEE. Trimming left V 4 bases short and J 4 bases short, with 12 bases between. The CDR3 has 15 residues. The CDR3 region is CASSLTGTGANVLTF. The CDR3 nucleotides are TGTGCCAGCAGCCTGACAGGCACCGGGGCCAACGTCCTGACTTTC.

CDR3 in DNA: TGTGCCACCAGTGACGGAGGACAGGGGCATTATGGCTACACCTTC. It is translated as CATSDGGQGHYGYTF. This chain joins TRBV24-1 and TRBJ1-2, with 9 bases lining up with TRBD1. The trim removed 4 bases at V and 5 bases at J, leaving 7 bases unmatched. The CDR3 covers 15 residues. Germline V gene data show CDR1 as KGHDR and CDR2 as SFDVKD.

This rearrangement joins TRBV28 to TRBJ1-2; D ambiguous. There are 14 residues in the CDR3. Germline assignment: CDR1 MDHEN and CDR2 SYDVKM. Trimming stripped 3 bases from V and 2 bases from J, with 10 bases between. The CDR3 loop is CASSLSARNYGYTF. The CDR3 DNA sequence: TGTGCCAGCAGTTTGAGCGCCAGAAACTATGGCTACACCTTC.

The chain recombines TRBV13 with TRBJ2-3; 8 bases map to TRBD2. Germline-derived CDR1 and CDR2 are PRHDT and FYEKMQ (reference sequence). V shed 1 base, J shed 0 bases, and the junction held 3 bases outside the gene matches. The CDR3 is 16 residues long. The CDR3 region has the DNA TGTGCCAGCAGCTTAGAAGCGGGAGTTAGCACAGATACGCAGTATTTT. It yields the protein CASSLEAGVSTDTQYF. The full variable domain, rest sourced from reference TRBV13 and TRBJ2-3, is AAGVIQSPRHLIKEKRETATLKCYPIPRHDTVYWYQQGPGQDPQFLISFYEKMQSDKGSIPDRFSAQQFSDYHSELNMSSLELGDSALYFCASSLEAGVSTDTQYFGPGTRLTVL.

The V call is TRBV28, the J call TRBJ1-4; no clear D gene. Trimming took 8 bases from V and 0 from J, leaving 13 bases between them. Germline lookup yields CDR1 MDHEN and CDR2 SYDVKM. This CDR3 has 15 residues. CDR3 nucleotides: TGTGCCAGCCGTATCCGACGGGCAACTAATGAAAAACTGTTTTTT. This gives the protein CASRIRRATNEKLFF.

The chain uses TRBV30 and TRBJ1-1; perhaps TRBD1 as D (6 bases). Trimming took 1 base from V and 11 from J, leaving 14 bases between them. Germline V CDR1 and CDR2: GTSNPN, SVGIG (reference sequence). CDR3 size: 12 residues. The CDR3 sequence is CAWSAQGRRAFF. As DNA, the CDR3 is TGTGCCTGGAGTGCCCAGGGGCGGAGGGCTTTCTTT.

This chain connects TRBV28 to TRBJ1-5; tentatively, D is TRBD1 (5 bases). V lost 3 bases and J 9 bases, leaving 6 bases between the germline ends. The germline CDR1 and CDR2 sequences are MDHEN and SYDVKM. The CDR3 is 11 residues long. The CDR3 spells CASSFRGPQHF. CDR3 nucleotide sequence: TGTGCCAGCAGTTTTAGGGGGCCCCAGCATTTT.

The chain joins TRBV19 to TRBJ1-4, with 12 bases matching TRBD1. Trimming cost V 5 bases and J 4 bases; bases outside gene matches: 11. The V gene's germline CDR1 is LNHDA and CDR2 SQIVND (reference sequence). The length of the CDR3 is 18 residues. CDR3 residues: CASSSHRDRGRGNEKLFF. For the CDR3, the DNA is TGTGCCAGTAGTTCCCACCGGGACAGGGGGCGCGGTAATGAAAAACTGTTTTTT.